A selection of T cell receptor beta chains follows, all from one sample in a study of control samples from healthy donors and cancer patients. Some clones are missing from TCRdb's copy, which holds only in-frame ones; the method was immunoSEQ multiplex PCR. The data contain 70,000 or so clones, 94% of them singletons. What was sequenced was blood. Every receptor here comes from a woman between 40 and 55 years old in good health. Both conserved end residues are part of each CDR3. The D gene is left open where the match is weak. Only some rows state a clone size, as once, few, many or a class for expanded clones.

V,J,D,size,DNA,CDR3
TRBV5-1,TRBJ2-7,NA,NA,TGCGCCAGCCGAGCAGCCAACGAGCAGTACTTC,CASRAANEQYF
TRBV9,TRBJ2-3,NA,NA,TGTGCCAGCAGCGTAGATCCCCAGAGCACAGATACGCAGTATTTT,CASSVDPQSTDTQYF
TRBV30,TRBJ2-5,TRBD2,NA,TGTGCCTGGAGTTTCACCGGGACTAGCGGCGAGACCCAGTACTTC,CAWSFTGTSGETQYF
TRBV5-5,TRBJ1-5,TRBD1,NA,TGTGCCAGCAGCTCAAGCGGGACAGGGGGCAATCAGCCCCAGCATTTT,CASSSSGTGGNQPQHF
TRBV10-2,TRBJ1-1,NA,NA,TGCGCCAGCAGTGTCCGAGACCGATTGAACACTGAAGCTTTCTTT,CASSVRDRLNTEAFF
TRBV9,TRBJ1-5,NA,NA,TGTGCCAGCAGCGAGTGGGGGAGCAATCAGCCCCAGCATTTT,CASSEWGSNQPQHF
TRBV5-8,TRBJ2-5,NA,NA,TGTGCCAGCAGCTTGGGGGTTGTTGTAGAGACCCAGTACTTC,CASSLGVVVETQYF
TRBV30,TRBJ1-2,TRBD1,NA,TGTGCCGGAACTGGAGGGACAGGGCCATCCTCTAGGTATGGCTACACCTTC,CAGTGGTGPSSRYGYTF
TRBV30,TRBJ2-5,NA,NA,TGTGCCTGGAGTGTTCTCGCGGGGTTCGAGACCCAGTACTTC,CAWSVLAGFETQYF
TRBV30,TRBJ1-6,NA,NA,TGTGCCTGGAGCGGGTACACCGCCGGTAATTCACCCCTCCACTTT,CAWSGYTAGNSPLHF
TRBV5-1,TRBJ2-2,TRBD2,NA,TGCGCCAGCAGCTTGTCCCTAGCGGGATCGAACACCGGGGAGCTGTTTTTT,CASSLSLAGSNTGELFF
TRBV5-6,TRBJ1-3,NA,NA,TGTGCCAGCAGCTTACCACGCTCTGGAAACACCATATATTTT,CASSLPRSGNTIYF
TRBV5-1,TRBJ1-2,NA,once,TGCGCCAGCAGCTTGGCTGATCGGGGCTATGGCTACACCTTC,CASSLADRGYGYTF
TRBV6-1,TRBJ1-3,NA,NA,TGTGCCAGCAGTGAAGACAGGCTCCCCGGAAACACCATATATTTT,CASSEDRLPGNTIYF
TRBV5-1,TRBJ1-1,NA,NA,TGCGCCAGCAGCCCGGTTCGAAACACTGAAGCTTTCTTT,CASSPVRNTEAFF
TRBV2,TRBJ1-5,TRBD1,NA,TGTGCCAGCACGGACCGGGACAGGGGCTGGGATAGCAATCAGCCCCGGCATTTT,CASTDRDRGWDSNQPRHF
TRBV21-1,TRBJ2-7,NA,NA,TGTGCCAGCAGCAAAGGTCACAGGGTGAGACGTTACGAGCAGTACTTC,CASSKGHRVRRYEQYF
TRBV5-6,TRBJ2-1,NA,once,TGTGCCAGCAGCTTGGGGGGTGAGCAGTTCTTC,CASSLGGEQFF
TRBV4-1,TRBJ1-5,NA,NA,TGCGCCAGCAGCCAAACGAGCGGGAGCAATCAGCCCCAGCATTTT,CASSQTSGSNQPQHF
TRBV28,TRBJ2-2,NA,NA,TGTGCCAGCAGTACCCAGAACACCGGGGAGCTGTTTTTT,CASSTQNTGELFF
TRBV12-3/TRBV12-4,TRBJ2-7,NA,NA,TGTGCCAGCAGTTTATGGTACGAGCAGTACTTC,CASSLWYEQYF
TRBV25-1,TRBJ2-1,NA,NA,TGTGCCAGCAGTGAATATAAAGACACCGAGCAGTTCTTC,CASSEYKDTEQFF
TRBV7-9,TRBJ1-2,NA,once,TGTGCCAGCAGCCTCATGGGACTTCACTATGGCTACACCTTC,CASSLMGLHYGYTF
TRBV5-8,TRBJ1-1,NA,NA,TGTGCCAGCAGCTTGTTACAGGACACTGAAGCTTTCTTT,CASSLLQDTEAFF
TRBV19,TRBJ1-6,NA,NA,TGTGCCAGTAGTATTGATGGGCCACTTCATTCACCCCTCCACTTT,CASSIDGPLHSPLHF
TRBV24-1,TRBJ2-2,NA,NA,TGTGCCACCAGTGATTTTGGGGCCAACACCGGGGAGCTGTTTTTT,CATSDFGANTGELFF
TRBV7-2,TRBJ2-7,NA,NA,TGTGCCAGCAGCTTATGGGGGCAGGACGAGCAGTACTTC,CASSLWGQDEQYF
TRBV29-1,TRBJ1-3,NA,NA,TGCAGCGTGAGACAGAGCTCTGGAAACACCATATATTTT,CSVRQSSGNTIYF
TRBV12-2,TRBJ2-7,NA,NA,TGTGCAAGTCGCCGCTGGACTCCTAGGCACTACGAGCAGTACTTC,CASRRWTPRHYEQYF
TRBV3-1/TRBV3-2,TRBJ1-4,TRBD1,NA,TGTGCCAGCAGCCAGGGACAGGGGAGTGAAAAACTGTTTTTT,CASSQGQGSEKLFF
TRBV2,TRBJ2-3,NA,NA,TGTGCCAGCAGTGAGCGTGGAGGGGCAGATACGCAGTATTTT,CASSERGGADTQYF
TRBV19,TRBJ2-5,TRBD1,NA,TGTGCCAGTAGTAGACGGGACAGTCAAGAGACCCAGTACTTC,CASSRRDSQETQYF
TRBV27,TRBJ1-1,TRBD1,NA,TGTGCCAGCAGTCCGCAGGGGGCGATCACTGAAGCTTTCTTT,CASSPQGAITEAFF
TRBV5-5,TRBJ1-3,NA,NA,TGTGCCAGCAGCTCCCTGGGCTACAGCTCTGGAAACACCATATATTTT,CASSSLGYSSGNTIYF
TRBV13,TRBJ1-2,NA,once,TGTGCCAGCAGCTGGGGTCGTAGCTATGGCTACACCTTC,CASSWGRSYGYTF